These 10 T cell receptor beta chains came from one sample sequenced in a study of monozygotic twins with inflammatory bowel disease. One entry per CDR3 protein, without DNA, is what TCRdb gives after re-calling the 5' RACE reads. Here the sample table reports around 200,000 distinct CDR3 sequences. Input material: blood. These receptors came from a human donor with ulcerative colitis or Crohn's disease, or a healthy co-twin of an affected twin (not recorded which).

The chain joins TRBV19 to TRBJ2-4; lacking DNA, the TRBD1 call made by TCRdb goes unchecked. Germline V gene data show CDR1 as LNHDA and CDR2 as SQIVND (reference sequence). CDR3 length equals 15 residues. The CDR3 sequence is CASSQGVRAKNIQYF.

V is TRBV3-1 and J is TRBJ2-2; with no DNA, the TCRdb D assignment of TRBD1 cannot be verified. CDR3 length: 15 amino acids. From germline, CDR1 is LGHDT and CDR2 YNNKEL (reference sequence). The CDR3 region is CASSRGDRDTGELFF.

This sequence joins TRBV20-1 and TRBJ2-1; TCRdb picks TRBD1, but there is no DNA to check that call. Germline CDR1 reads DFQATT; CDR2 reads SNEGSKA (reference sequence). The CDR3 is 16 residues long. This chain's CDR3 is CSARSGQGGTYNEQFF.

The chain combines TRBV5-1 with TRBJ2-2; TCRdb's D gene call, TRBD1, goes unchecked for lack of DNA. This CDR3 spans 14 amino acids. The germline V gene has CDR1 SGHRS and CDR2 YFSETQ. CDR3 residues: CASSSQGDTGELFF.

This rearrangement joins TRBV6-5 to TRBJ1-5. CDR1 MNHEY and CDR2 SVGAGI come from the germline V gene. There are 15 residues in the CDR3. CDR3 amino acids: CASSYSAQLNQPQHF.

The rearrangement uses TRBV20-1 and TRBJ1-2; TCRdb reports TRBD1, a call that lacks DNA to check it against. This CDR3 is 13 amino acids long. Germline V gives CDR1 DFQATT, CDR2 SNEGSKA (reference sequence). CDR3 region: CSAFEGTNYGYTF.

The CDR3 is CASSFSRSGSRANTEAFF. The chain recombines TRBV12-3 or TRBV12-4 with TRBJ1-1. The CDR3 loop spans 18 amino acids.

The rearrangement links TRBV2 to TRBJ2-3; TCRdb's D gene call, TRBD2, goes unchecked for lack of DNA. Germline V gene lookup returns CDR1 SNHLY and CDR2 FYNNEI. The CDR3 consists of 15 residues. CDR3 region: CASSVERGATDTQYF.

V gene TRBV5-1 combines with J gene TRBJ1-4; the D gene TCRdb calls, TRBD1, cannot be checked with no DNA. Looked up from germline, CDR1 is SGHRS and CDR2 is YFSETQ. The CDR3 sequence is 15 residues long. The CDR3 sequence: CASRFTGEGNEKLFF. The variable domain in full, with the rest retrieved from reference TRBV5-1 and TRBJ1-4, is KAGVTQTPRYLIKTRGQQVTLSCSPISGHRSVSWYQQTPGQGLQFLFEYFSETQRNKGNFPGRFSGRQFSNSRSEMNVSTLELGDSALYLCASRFTGEGNEKLFFGSGTQLSVL.

The chain couples TRBV7-9 to TRBJ2-1; as DNA is missing, the TRBD1 call by TCRdb cannot be tested. The germline CDR1 and CDR2 sequences are SEHNR and FQNEAQ (reference sequence). The CDR3 is 13 residues long. The CDR3 spells CASSPTGAVEQFF.